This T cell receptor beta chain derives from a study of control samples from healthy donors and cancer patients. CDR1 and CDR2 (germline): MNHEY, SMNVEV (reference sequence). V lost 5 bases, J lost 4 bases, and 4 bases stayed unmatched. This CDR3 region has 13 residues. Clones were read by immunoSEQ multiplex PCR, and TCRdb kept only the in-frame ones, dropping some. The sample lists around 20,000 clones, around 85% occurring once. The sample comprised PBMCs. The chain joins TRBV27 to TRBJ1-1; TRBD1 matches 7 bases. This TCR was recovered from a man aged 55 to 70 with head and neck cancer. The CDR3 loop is CASSLTGATEAFF. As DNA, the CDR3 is TGTGCCAGCAGTCTAACAGGGGCCACTGAAGCTTTCTTT.